These 6 T cell receptor beta chains came from one sample sequenced in a study of blood T cell repertoires in COVID-19. Profiled with immunoSEQ multiplex PCR; TCRdb holds only in-frame clones, not every one. The table shows some 37,000 clones, with just over 90% occurring only once. Input material: peripheral blood. These receptors were obtained from a human donor in a cohort sampled during active COVID-19.

This clone is a singleton in its sample. The CDR3 loop reads CASSLYFNQPQHF. The CDR3 DNA reads TGTGCCAGCAGCTTGTACTTCAATCAGCCCCAGCATTTT. The chain joins TRBV5-8 to TRBJ1-5, with D uncertain. The CDR3 covers 13 residues. V lost 1 base and J 3 bases, leaving 5 bases between the germline ends. Germline V CDR1 and CDR2: SGHTS, YDEGEE.

The chain employs TRBV5-1 and TRBJ2-5; possible D gene TRBD1, 5 bases. The CDR3 loop spans 14 amino acids. Trimming removed 2 bases from V and 1 base from J, with 9 bases in between. CDR1 and CDR2 from the germline V gene are SGHRS and YFSETQ. This chain's CDR3 is CASSFSDSQETQYF. Written as DNA, the CDR3 is TGCGCCAGCAGCTTTTCAGACAGCCAAGAGACCCAGTACTTC.

This chain connects TRBV5-1 to TRBJ2-7; TRBD1 might be the D (6 bases). CDR1 SGHRS and CDR2 YFSETQ come from the germline V gene. This CDR3 has 14 residues. Trimming took off 4 bases at V and 6 bases at J, with 17 bases between the two ends. The CDR3 is CASSHPSGDREQYF. CDR3 in DNA: TGCGCCAGCAGCCACCCCTCAGGGGACCGCGAGCAGTACTTC. The whole variable domain, filled in from reference TRBV5-1 and TRBJ2-7, reads KAGVTQTPRYLIKTRGQQVTLSCSPISGHRSVSWYQQTPGQGLQFLFEYFSETQRNKGNFPGRFSGRQFSNSRSEMNVSTLELGDSALYLCASSHPSGDREQYFGPGTRLTVT.

As DNA, the CDR3 is TGTGCCAGTAGTACCCTAGCGGGAGTTTTTGAGCAGTACTTC. Its protein product is CASSTLAGVFEQYF. The chain joins TRBV19 to TRBJ2-7; 10 nucleotides line up with TRBD2. Germline V gene sequence: CDR1 LNHDA, CDR2 SQIVND (reference sequence). This CDR3 is built from 14 residues. Unmatched junction bases numbered 7, after V lost 4 bases and J lost 7 bases.

The chain uses TRBV27 and TRBJ1-5, with 8 nucleotides matching TRBD1. With 6 bases clipped from V and 3 bases from J, the junction kept 13 bases outside the gene matches. This CDR3 region has 17 residues. Germline V gene lookup returns CDR1 MNHEY and CDR2 SMNVEV (reference sequence). This CDR3 reads CASSPFGAGGYNQPQHF. Here the CDR3 DNA reads TGTGCCAGCAGCCCTTTCGGGGCAGGGGGCTACAATCAGCCCCAGCATTTT.

The chain joins TRBV5-1 to TRBJ2-5, with 10 bases that match TRBD1. Trimming at V came to 4 bases and at J to 5 bases, leaving 8 bases not matched to a gene. This CDR3 contains 15 residues. Germline-derived CDR1 and CDR2 are SGHRS and YFSETQ. Here the CDR3 reads CASSIDRGRVETQYF. CDR3 coding DNA: TGCGCCAGCAGCATAGACAGGGGGCGCGTGGAGACCCAGTACTTC.